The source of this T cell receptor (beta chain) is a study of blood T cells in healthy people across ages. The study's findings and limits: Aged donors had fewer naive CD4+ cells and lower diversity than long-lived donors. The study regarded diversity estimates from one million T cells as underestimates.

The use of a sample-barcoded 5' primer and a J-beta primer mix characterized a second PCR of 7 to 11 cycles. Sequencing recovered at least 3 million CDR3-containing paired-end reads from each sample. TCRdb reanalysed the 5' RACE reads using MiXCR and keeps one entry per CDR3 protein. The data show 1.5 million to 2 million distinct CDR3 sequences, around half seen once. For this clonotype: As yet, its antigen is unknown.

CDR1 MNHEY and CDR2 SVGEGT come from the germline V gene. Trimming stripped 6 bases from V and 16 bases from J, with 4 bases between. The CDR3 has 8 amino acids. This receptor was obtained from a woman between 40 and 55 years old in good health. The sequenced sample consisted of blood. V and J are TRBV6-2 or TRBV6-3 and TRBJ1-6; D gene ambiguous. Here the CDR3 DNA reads TGTGCCAGCAGCTATCTCCACTTT. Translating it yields CASSYLHF.